Shown below are 27 T cell receptor beta chains from a single sample sequenced in a study of Ad26.COV2.S vaccination and SARS-CoV-2 variants. Sequencing was performed with immunoSEQ multiplex PCR; in TCRdb, only in-frame clones are kept and a portion is missing. The data show about 370,000 clones, approximately 89% seen once. Regarding treatment: roughly 18 received Ad26.COV2.S at low or high dose, single or two shots; 5 received placebo; per-sample allocation not given. At day 63 after the first vaccine or placebo injection, samples were drawn. Sample: peripheral blood, taken in a trial of Ad26.COV2.S vaccine versus placebo. The receptors originated from a person between 18 and 59 years old who received the Ad26.COV2.S COVID-19 vaccine or a placebo.

The chain recombines TRBV19 with TRBJ2-4, with D possibly TRBD2 on 5 matching bases. Germline lookup yields CDR1 LNHDA and CDR2 SQIVND (reference sequence). V lost 3 bases and J lost 8, with 14 bases in between. The length of the CDR3 is 14 residues. In nucleotides, the CDR3 is TGTGCCAGTAGTATCCAAGACCCGGAGGACATTCAGTACTTC. This codes for CASSIQDPEDIQYF.

This chain joins TRBV2 and TRBJ2-6; D is possibly TRBD1 (5 bases). The CDR3 sequence is 16 residues long. Germline V gene data show CDR1 as SNHLY and CDR2 as FYNNEI. Trimming stripped 5 bases from V and 0 bases from J, with 11 bases between. The CDR3 DNA is TGTGCCAGCAGTCGGACAACTTCCTCTGGGGCCAACGTCCTGACTTTC. It codes for CASSRTTSSGANVLTF.

This clone turned up a few times. This chain connects TRBV27 to TRBJ2-1; TRBD1 matches at 7 bases. Unmatched junction bases numbered 16, after V lost 5 bases and J lost 9 bases. CDR3 length: 16 residues. Germline V gene sequence: CDR1 MNHEY, CDR2 SMNVEV (reference sequence). CDR3 residues: CASSKNRGSAISEQFF. DNA for the CDR3: TGTGCCAGCAGTAAAAACAGGGGTTCGGCAATCAGTGAGCAGTTCTTC.

This clone has more than one count but fewer than ten. V usage is TRBV19 and J usage is TRBJ1-2; TRBD1 might be the D (6 bases). This CDR3 spans 13 amino acids. Trimming removed 3 bases at V and 3 bases at J, with 8 bases between. CDR1 and CDR2 from the germline V gene are LNHDA and SQIVND (reference sequence). The CDR3 sequence: CASSISGDYGYTF. Written as DNA, the CDR3 is TGTGCCAGTAGTATCTCAGGGGACTATGGCTACACCTTC.

This clone has a handful of counts. This chain joins TRBV2 and TRBJ2-5; D is ambiguous. V was pared by 3 bases and J by 1 base, with 3 bases between. Germline-derived CDR1 and CDR2 are SNHLY and FYNNEI. This CDR3 contains 12 residues. DNA of the CDR3: TGTGCCAGCAGTGACAGCCAAGAGACCCAGTACTTC. Encoded protein: CASSDSQETQYF.

The chain employs TRBV5-1 and TRBJ2-5, with TRBD1 identical over 7 bases. V gave up 8 bases and J gave up 1 base; unmatched junction bases: 14. CDR1 and CDR2 from the germline V gene are SGHRS and YFSETQ. CDR3 length: 16 amino acids. As DNA, the CDR3 is TGCGCCAGTAGTATTAGGGGGCCCCGGGGCCAAGAGACCCAGTACTTC. This sequence encodes CASSIRGPRGQETQYF.

This rearrangement joins TRBV11-2 to TRBJ2-1, with 8 bases fitting TRBD2. The CDR3 runs 14 residues. Germline CDR1 and CDR2: SGHAT and FQNNGV. The V gene end was trimmed by 3 bases and the J gene end by 7 bases; junction bases not matched to a gene: 5. CDR3 nucleotides: TGTGCCAGCAGCTTTGCGCTAGCGGGTAATGAGCAGTTCTTC. This translates into CASSFALAGNEQFF.

V is TRBV27 and J is TRBJ1-5; D not resolved. V was shortened by 5 bases and J by 3 bases, with 8 bases between the two germline ends. The CDR3 loop spans 13 amino acids. Germline V gene lookup returns CDR1 MNHEY and CDR2 SMNVEV (reference sequence). CDR3 sequence: CASSDIPNQPQHF. Written as DNA, the CDR3 is TGTGCCAGCAGTGATATCCCCAATCAGCCCCAGCATTTT.

This clone came up once. The chain is built from TRBV6-4 and TRBJ2-1; 10 bases line up with TRBD2. The V gene end was trimmed by 4 bases and the J gene end by 2 bases; junction bases not matched to a gene: 5. The CDR3 totals 16 residues. The germline V gene encodes CDR1 MRHNA and CDR2 SNTAGT. The CDR3 coding sequence is TGTGCCAGCAGTGTACGTCTAGCGGGAGCCTACAATGAGCAGTTCTTC. Its protein product is CASSVRLAGAYNEQFF.

Details on this clone: One end of the junction varies from germline; a read error may be responsible. Other nucleotide sequences from this sample produce the same CDR3. In DNA, the CDR3 is TGCGCCAGCAGTGAAATCGCGGAAAGGCGCGAGCAGTACTTC. Translated: CASSEIAERREQYF. The V gene is TRBV6-1, the J gene TRBJ2-7; D is unclear. This CDR3 contains 14 residues. Germline assignment: CDR1 MNHNS and CDR2 SASEGT.

This clone was seen more than once but under ten times. The V call is TRBV14, the J call TRBJ1-1; 11 bases fit TRBD1. There are 15 residues in the CDR3. V shed 3 bases, J shed 4 bases, and the junction held 4 bases outside the gene matches. CDR1 and CDR2 from the germline V gene are SGHDN and FVKESK. The CDR3 DNA sequence: TGTGCCAGCAGCCACAGGACAGGGGGCGGCACTGAAGCTTTCTTT. This gives the protein CASSHRTGGGTEAFF.

The chain joins TRBV9 to TRBJ1-2, with TRBD1 identical over 11 bases. Losses at the gene ends were 4 bases for V and 6 bases for J; bases not matched to a gene: 2. The CDR3 loop spans 13 amino acids. Germline CDR1 reads SGDLS; CDR2 reads YYNGEE. The CDR3 spells CASSLGQGDGYTF. CDR3 bases: TGTGCCAGCAGCTTGGGACAGGGGGATGGCTACACCTTC.

V and J are TRBV2 and TRBJ2-5; 7 bases match TRBD2. The CDR3 extends over 13 amino acids. From germline, CDR1 is SNHLY and CDR2 FYNNEI. J was trimmed by 3 bases and V by 7 bases; bases with no gene match: 5. The CDR3 DNA reads as TGTGCCAGCAATCGACTAGCCAAAGAGACCCAGTACTTC. Its translation is CASNRLAKETQYF.

This chain uses TRBV5-1 with TRBJ2-5; D gene unclear. From germline, CDR1 is SGHRS and CDR2 YFSETQ. This CDR3 has 14 residues. Trimming pared 0 bases from V and 3 bases from J, leaving 9 bases between. In DNA, the CDR3 is TGCGCCAGCAGCTTGGATTTGGGTGAAGAGACCCAGTACTTC. Its translation: CASSLDLGEETQYF.

The genes are TRBV6-5 and TRBJ2-7; possibly TRBD1 for D (5 bases). The CDR3 runs to 14 residues. The V end was cut by 6 bases, the J end by 0 bases, with 12 bases between. CDR1 and CDR2 (germline): MNHEY, SVGAGI. The DNA of the CDR3 is TGTGCCAGCAGCCTGGACACCTCCTCCTACGAGCAGTACTTC. Protein: CASSLDTSSYEQYF.

Only a few counts were recorded for this clone. The chain couples TRBV5-1 to TRBJ1-5; no clear D gene. CDR1 and CDR2 (germline): SGHRS, YFSETQ. This CDR3 is built from 13 residues. V lost 0 bases and J lost 5, with 6 bases in between. In DNA form, the CDR3 reads TGCGCCAGCAGCTTGGACACACATCAGCCCCAGCATTTT. This codes for CASSLDTHQPQHF.

This rearrangement joins TRBV6-5 to TRBJ1-5; D not resolved. V gave up 5 bases and J gave up 3 bases, with 5 bases separating them. Germline V CDR1 and CDR2: MNHEY, SVGAGI. The CDR3 has 12 amino acids. The CDR3 DNA follows: TGTGCCAGCAGTACCCTCAATCAGCCCCAGCATTTT. It encodes CASSTLNQPQHF.

This clone showed up just once. The chain uses TRBV10-2 and TRBJ2-1; 8 bases align to TRBD2. The CDR3 has 17 amino acids. Looked up from germline, CDR1 is WSHSY and CDR2 is SAAADI. V was clipped by 7 bases and J by 0 bases; unmatched bases: 11. Here the CDR3 DNA reads TGCGCCAGCACCGGACTAGCAGGAGTAAGCTCCTACAATGAGCAGTTCTTC. This codes for CASTGLAGVSSYNEQFF.

This chain connects TRBV14 to TRBJ1-1, with 8 bases lining up with TRBD1. V lost 5 bases to trimming and J lost 2 bases; unmatched junction nucleotides: 7. CDR3 size: 15 residues. Looked up from germline, CDR1 is SGHDN and CDR2 is FVKESK. CDR3 nucleotides: TGTGCCAGCAGCGCTACAGGGGGGGGTAACACTGAAGCTTTCTTT. This translates into CASSATGGGNTEAFF.

A word on this clone: In the same sample, other DNA sequences code for this CDR3. The genes are TRBV5-1 and TRBJ1-2, with D perhaps matching TRBD1 (5 bases). CDR1 SGHRS and CDR2 YFSETQ come from the germline V gene. Trimming cost V 1 base and J 3 bases, with 7 bases left between them. CDR3 length: 13 amino acids. CDR3 bases: TGCGCCAGCAGCTTGTTGGGGGACTATGGCTACACCTTC. It is translated as CASSLLGDYGYTF. Drawing the rest from reference TRBV5-1 and TRBJ1-2, the complete variable domain is KAGVTQTPRYLIKTRGQQVTLSCSPISGHRSVSWYQQTPGQGLQFLFEYFSETQRNKGNFPGRFSGRQFSNSRSEMNVSTLELGDSALYLCASSLLGDYGYTFGSGTRLTVV.

The chain has TRBV6-5 and TRBJ1-2; D call uncertain. The CDR3 runs 15 residues. Trimming shortened V by 8 bases and J by 8 bases, and 24 bases separated the two germline ends. The germline V gene has CDR1 MNHEY and CDR2 SVGAGI. CDR3 amino acids: CASRGKGNGIAGYTF. CDR3 nucleotides: TGTGCCAGCCGAGGAAAAGGGAACGGGATCGCAGGCTACACCTTC.

The chain links TRBV10-3 to TRBJ2-2; D is unclear. The V gene lost 3 bases and the J gene lost 0 bases, with 2 bases spanning the gap. The CDR3 has 13 amino acids. Germline loops: CDR1 ENHRY, CDR2 SYGVKD. This chain's CDR3 is CAISDPNTGELFF. The CDR3 DNA reads TGTGCCATCAGTGACCCGAACACCGGGGAGCTGTTTTTT.

This chain joins TRBV30 and TRBJ1-1; TRBD1 might be the D (6 bases). The V end lost 0 bases, the J end lost 0 bases, and 8 bases lay between the germline ends. The V gene's germline CDR1 is GTSNPN and CDR2 SVGIG (reference sequence). The CDR3 consists of 14 residues. The chain's CDR3 is CAWSVDRLNTEAFF. DNA for the CDR3: TGTGCCTGGAGTGTCGACAGGTTGAACACTGAAGCTTTCTTT.

The chain joins TRBV30 to TRBJ1-3; 7 nucleotides match TRBD1. V was clipped by 7 bases and J by 2 bases; unmatched bases: 8. CDR1 is GTSNPN and CDR2 is SVGIG in the germline V gene (reference sequence). The CDR3 has 14 residues. CDR3 sequence (DNA): TGTGCCTTCACGACAGGGAACCCTGGAAACACCATATATTTT. Translating gives CAFTTGNPGNTIYF.

This sequence joins TRBV29-1 and TRBJ2-7; D remains ambiguous. Trimming removed 2 bases at V and 3 bases at J, with 11 bases between. This CDR3 has 13 residues. Germline lookup yields CDR1 SQVTM and CDR2 ANQGSEA. DNA of the CDR3: TGCAGCGTTGAACCCCTTGGCATCTACGAGCAGTACTTC. It yields the protein CSVEPLGIYEQYF.

The J gene is TRBJ2-1, the V gene TRBV19; perhaps TRBD1 as D (5 bases). The V gene's germline CDR1 is LNHDA and CDR2 SQIVND (reference sequence). Trimming removed 5 bases from V and 6 bases from J, with 11 bases in between. The CDR3 sequence is 13 residues long. Here the CDR3 reads CASSRQGGNEQFF. DNA of the CDR3: TGTGCCAGTAGTCGTCAGGGTGGCAATGAGCAGTTCTTC.

The chain is built from TRBV28 and TRBJ2-7; 12 nucleotides agree with TRBD1. V lost 4 bases, J lost 7 bases, and 17 bases stayed unmatched. Germline V gene lookup returns CDR1 MDHEN and CDR2 SYDVKM. CDR3 length equals 18 residues. CDR3 protein: CASSSTHSPGQGAREQYF. Here the CDR3 DNA reads TGTGCCAGCAGTTCAACTCACTCCCCGGGACAGGGGGCTCGTGAGCAGTACTTC.